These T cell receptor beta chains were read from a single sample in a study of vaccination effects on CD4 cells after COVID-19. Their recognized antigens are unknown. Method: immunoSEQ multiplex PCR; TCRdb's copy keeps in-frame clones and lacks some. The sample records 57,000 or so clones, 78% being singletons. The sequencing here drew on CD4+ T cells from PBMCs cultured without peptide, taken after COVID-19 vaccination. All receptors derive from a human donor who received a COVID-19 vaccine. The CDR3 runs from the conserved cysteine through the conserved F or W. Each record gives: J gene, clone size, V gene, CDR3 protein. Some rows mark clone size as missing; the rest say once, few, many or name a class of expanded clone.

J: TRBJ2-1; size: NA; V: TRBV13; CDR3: CASRPWGAGYEQFF
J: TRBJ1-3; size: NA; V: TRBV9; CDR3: CASSVAPRLGVRPSGNTIYF
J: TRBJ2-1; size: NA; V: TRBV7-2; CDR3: CASSAGTEHEQFF
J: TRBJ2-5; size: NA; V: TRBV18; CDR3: CASSPQLARGETQYF
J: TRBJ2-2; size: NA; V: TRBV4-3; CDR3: CASSQEAVPGPGELFF
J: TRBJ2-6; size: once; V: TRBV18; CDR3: CASSPYSPSGANVLTF
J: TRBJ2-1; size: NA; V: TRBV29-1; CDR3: CSVGGLSGGPGNEQFF
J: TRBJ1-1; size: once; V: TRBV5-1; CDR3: CASSLEGVESTEAFF
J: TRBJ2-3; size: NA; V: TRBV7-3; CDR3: CASSPTGGTDTQYF
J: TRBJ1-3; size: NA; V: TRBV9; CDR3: CASSALAGQGGNTIYF
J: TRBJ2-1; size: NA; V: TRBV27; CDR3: CASSTTSYSYNEQFF
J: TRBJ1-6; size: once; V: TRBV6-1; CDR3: CASSELRGGSYNSPLHF